The clone carrying this T cell receptor beta chain was counted ten times or more. Its antigen is undetermined. The data belong to a study of T-cell reconstitution after alpha-beta-depleted transplantation in children. Study results and caveats: T-cell numbers and diversity one year post-transplant derived largely from freshly generated T cells. Roughly two months post-transplant, alpha-beta T cells reportedly originated from several hundred graft clones that had expanded. Surviving recipient T cells and thymic progenitors produced the high day-60 TCRbeta diversity seen in some patients.

The CDR3 is 19 residues long. Germline V lookup: CDR1 SGHNT, CDR2 YENEEA. Between the trimmed V and J ends, which lost 2 bases and 3 bases, there was a span of 22 bases. Preparation of the TCRbeta library used unique molecular identifiers. TCRdb re-derived calls from the PCR reads in MiXCR, one entry per CDR3 protein. The sample shows about 3,100 distinct CDR3 sequences, over 10% of them seen only once. This receptor was taken from a patient aged 2-10 years who had a stem cell transplant for inherited bone marrow failure, so the T cells may come from the graft donor. J is TRBJ2-2 and V is TRBV11-3; D is perhaps TRBD1 (6 bases). The sequencing here drew on PBMCs, mostly from graft donor cells, taken 360 days after TCRalphabeta/CD19-depleted stem cell transplant. CDR3 in amino acids: CASSLRTGLNSEHTGELFF. CDR3 bases: TGTGCCAGCAGCTTAAGAACAGGGCTCAACTCCGAACACACCGGGGAGCTGTTTTTT.